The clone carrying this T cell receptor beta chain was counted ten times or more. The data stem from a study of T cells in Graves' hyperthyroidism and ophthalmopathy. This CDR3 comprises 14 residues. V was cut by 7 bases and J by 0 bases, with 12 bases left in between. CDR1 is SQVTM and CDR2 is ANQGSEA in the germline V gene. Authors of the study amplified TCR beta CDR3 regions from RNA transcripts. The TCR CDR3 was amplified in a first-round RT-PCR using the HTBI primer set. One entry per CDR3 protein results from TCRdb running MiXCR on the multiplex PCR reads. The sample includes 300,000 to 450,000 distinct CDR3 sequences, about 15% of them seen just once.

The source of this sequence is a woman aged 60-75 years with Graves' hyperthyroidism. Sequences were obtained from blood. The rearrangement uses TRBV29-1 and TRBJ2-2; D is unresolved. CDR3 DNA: TGCAGCGCGAAGGGATTGGCGAACACCGGGGAGCTGTTTTTT. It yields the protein CSAKGLANTGELFF.